This T cell receptor (beta chain) was identified in a study of blood T cell repertoires in COVID-19. Overall study: Spain, Italy and the United States supplied samples that represented acute and convalescent COVID-19. In each case, the material was cDNA or gDNA derived from T cells, B-cell-depleted T cells, or PBMCs.

Trimming cost V 7 bases and J 3 bases; bases outside gene matches: 8. Germline CDR1 MDHEN, CDR2 SYDVKM. CDR3 length: 15 amino acids. The authors' processing: Estimated nucleated cell counts came from reference gene primer amplification. Produced via immunoSEQ multiplex PCR; TCRdb's table is partial and in-frame only. The V and J calls and clone size were taken over from that table, and D and trimming were inferred from the DNA. The table lists a few hundred thousand clones, 85% to 90% of them singletons. Sequencing input: peripheral blood. The chain carries TRBV28 and TRBJ1-2, with 10 bases aligning to TRBD1. The clonotype originates from a woman aged 40 to 49 who had recovered from COVID-19. This chain's CDR3 is CASTPDRGLHYGYTF. The CDR3 nucleotides are TGTGCCAGCACCCCCGACAGGGGGCTTCACTATGGCTACACCTTC.